Listed here are 14 T cell receptor beta chains from one sample, sequenced in a study of T cell responses to AZD1222 COVID-19 vaccine. Sequenced by immunoSEQ multiplex PCR; TCRdb stores in-frame clones only, minus some. Here the sample spans some 130,000 clones, approximately 92% being singletons. The source was peripheral blood, collected 28 days after the second AZD1222 dose. Every receptor here comes from an adult who received the AZD1222 COVID-19 vaccine.

This rearrangement joins TRBV7-8 to TRBJ1-1; D is ambiguous. CDR1 and CDR2 (germline): SGHVS, FQNEAQ. This CDR3 is built from 14 residues. V lost 5 bases, J lost 2 bases, and 12 bases lay in between. The CDR3 loop reads CASSPRRANTEAFF. As DNA, the CDR3 is TGTGCCAGCAGCCCGAGGAGGGCAAACACTGAAGCTTTCTTT.

This chain connects TRBV9 to TRBJ2-5; D is unclear. Per the germline V gene, CDR1 is SGDLS and CDR2 is YYNGEE. V was clipped by 0 bases and J by 7 bases, with 13 bases between them. The CDR3 runs 14 residues. CDR3 DNA sequence: TGTGCCAGCAGCGTAGGAAACCCCGAAGGGACCCAGTACTTC. Protein: CASSVGNPEGTQYF.

V gene TRBV14 combines with J gene TRBJ1-2; D call uncertain. The germline V gene has CDR1 SGHDN and CDR2 FVKESK. This CDR3 has 12 residues. The V end was cut by 10 bases, the J end by 3 bases, with 12 bases between. The CDR3 DNA sequence: TGTGCCACCGGACGGTTAGACTATGGCTACACCTTC. Protein product: CATGRLDYGYTF.

DNA for the CDR3: TGTGCCAGCAGCTTGGACAGGGTGAATTCACCCCTCCACTTT. It is translated as CASSLDRVNSPLHF. V is TRBV5-6 and J is TRBJ1-6, with D perhaps matching TRBD1 (6 bases). Germline-derived CDR1 and CDR2 are SGHDT and YYEEEE. There are 14 residues in the CDR3. Trimming shortened V by 0 bases and J by 7 bases, and 8 bases separated the two germline ends.

This clone was observed a handful of times. V and J are TRBV7-2 and TRBJ2-1; unclear D gene. V lost 4 bases to trimming and J lost 9 bases, with 10 bases between them. Germline V CDR1 and CDR2: SGHTA, FQGNSA. The CDR3 covers 12 residues. CDR3 sequence (DNA): TGTGCCAGCAGCTCCACTCGCAGTGAGCAGTTCTTC. It specifies CASSSTRSEQFF.

The J gene is TRBJ2-2, the V gene TRBV28; 7 nucleotides line up with TRBD1. The CDR3 runs to 15 residues. V lost 3 bases, J lost 6 bases, and 7 bases stayed unmatched. Germline V CDR1 and CDR2: MDHEN, SYDVKM. In DNA, the CDR3 is TGTGCCAGCAGTTTGATGACAGGGTCGGCCGGGGAGCTGTTTTTT. This encodes CASSLMTGSAGELFF. The full variable domain, rest sourced from reference TRBV28 and TRBJ2-2, is DVKVTQSSRYLVKRTGEKVFLECVQDMDHENMFWYRQDPGLGLRLIYFSYDVKMKEKGDIPEGYSVSREKKERFSLILESASTNQTSMYLCASSLMTGSAGELFFGEGSRLTVL.

This chain links TRBV2 with TRBJ1-1; D is unclear. V lost 4 bases to trimming and J lost 1 base, with 7 bases between them. The CDR3 is 13 amino acids. Germline CDR1 SNHLY, CDR2 FYNNEI. The CDR3 is CASSVAWNTEAFF. The CDR3 DNA follows: TGTGCCAGCAGTGTAGCGTGGAACACTGAAGCTTTCTTT.

This sequence joins TRBV7-2 and TRBJ2-5; 8 bases line up with TRBD1. The CDR3 runs to 14 residues. Germline V lookup: CDR1 SGHTA, CDR2 FQGNSA. After removal of 3 bases from V and 9 bases from J, the junction contained 9 bases not matched to a gene. The CDR3 reads CASSFRGQVLAQYF. CDR3 in DNA: TGTGCCAGCAGCTTCAGGGGACAGGTCTTGGCCCAGTACTTC.

The rearrangement links TRBV4-1 to TRBJ1-2, with D unclear. The CDR3 extends over 15 amino acids. Germline CDR1 reads MGHRA; CDR2 reads YSYEKL. V gave up 0 bases and J gave up 3 bases, with 11 bases separating them. CDR3 protein: CASSQDWRLHYGYTF. The CDR3 DNA sequence: TGCGCCAGCAGCCAAGATTGGCGGCTCCACTATGGCTACACCTTC.

The chain employs TRBV5-1 and TRBJ2-5, with a tentative D call TRBD1 (6 bases). The V end was cut by 1 base, the J end by 5 bases, with 9 bases between. Germline CDR1 reads SGHRS; CDR2 reads YFSETQ. The CDR3 consists of 13 residues. CDR3 nucleotide sequence: TGCGCCAGCAGCTTGTTTAGGGGGGAGACCCAGTACTTC. It yields the protein CASSLFRGETQYF.

This rearrangement joins TRBV24-1 to TRBJ1-1; 9 positions match TRBD1. V lost 3 bases, J lost 0 bases, and 1 base stayed unmatched. The CDR3 is 15 amino acids. The germline CDR1 and CDR2 sequences are KGHDR and SFDVKD. The CDR3 loop reads CATSDGTGMNTEAFF. The CDR3 DNA reads TGTGCCACCAGTGATGGGACAGGGATGAACACTGAAGCTTTCTTT.

The chain is built from TRBV7-3 and TRBJ2-3; D unclear. Trimming left V 4 bases short and J 1 base short, with 9 bases between. Germline CDR1 reads SGHTA; CDR2 reads FQGTGA. This CDR3 comprises 14 residues. CDR3 bases: TGTGCCAGCAGCTCGGGCTTCGGCACAGATACGCAGTATTTT. Its translation: CASSSGFGTDTQYF.

The rearrangement uses TRBV5-1 and TRBJ1-2; 8 bases fit TRBD1. V lost 4 bases and J lost 2; bases outside the gene matches: 7. CDR3 length equals 15 residues. CDR1 SGHRS and CDR2 YFSETQ come from the germline V gene. The CDR3 protein is CASSGTQGANYGYTF. The CDR3 region has the DNA TGCGCCAGCAGCGGTACTCAGGGGGCAAACTATGGCTACACCTTC.

This chain uses TRBV7-9 with TRBJ2-2; D is uncertain. The ends were cut back, 5 bases at V and 10 bases at J, with 17 bases in the middle. The CDR3 runs to 14 residues. Germline CDR1 SEHNR, CDR2 FQNEAQ (reference sequence). In DNA form, the CDR3 reads TGTGCCAGCAGCCCCGGACGGCAGAGACAGGAGCTGTTTTTT. Its translation: CASSPGRQRQELFF.